This TCR beta chain was retrieved from a study of neurological immune-mediated disorders. Study results and caveats: Across subjects, no CDR3 amino acid sequence appeared in expanded clones of more than one subject, a finding that suggested private repertoires in all groups.

This CDR3 is built from 16 residues. CDR1 and CDR2 (germline): MNHNS, SASEGT. V shed 5 bases, J shed 2 bases, and the junction held 11 bases outside the gene matches. This clonotype was counted at least ten times. Its antigen is as yet unknown. Time point noted: longitudinal time-point 2. 5'RACE with 10-nucleotide random UMIs produced the cDNA. Sequencing of 15-18 subjects in each run yielded over 180 million TCR-beta sequences. TCRdb re-called the 5' RACE reads with MiXCR, one entry per CDR3 protein. Among some 87,000 distinct CDR3 sequences listed, under 15% were seen once. The chain links TRBV6-1 to TRBJ2-7, with 8 bases aligning to TRBD1. Sequencing was done on a sample of PBMCs. The sequence derives from a female donor with HTLV-1-associated myelopathy (HAM/TSP). The CDR3 DNA sequence: TGTGCCAGCAGTTCCGACAGGGGCCCTATGACCTACGAGCAGTACTTC. Translation gives CASSSDRGPMTYEQYF.